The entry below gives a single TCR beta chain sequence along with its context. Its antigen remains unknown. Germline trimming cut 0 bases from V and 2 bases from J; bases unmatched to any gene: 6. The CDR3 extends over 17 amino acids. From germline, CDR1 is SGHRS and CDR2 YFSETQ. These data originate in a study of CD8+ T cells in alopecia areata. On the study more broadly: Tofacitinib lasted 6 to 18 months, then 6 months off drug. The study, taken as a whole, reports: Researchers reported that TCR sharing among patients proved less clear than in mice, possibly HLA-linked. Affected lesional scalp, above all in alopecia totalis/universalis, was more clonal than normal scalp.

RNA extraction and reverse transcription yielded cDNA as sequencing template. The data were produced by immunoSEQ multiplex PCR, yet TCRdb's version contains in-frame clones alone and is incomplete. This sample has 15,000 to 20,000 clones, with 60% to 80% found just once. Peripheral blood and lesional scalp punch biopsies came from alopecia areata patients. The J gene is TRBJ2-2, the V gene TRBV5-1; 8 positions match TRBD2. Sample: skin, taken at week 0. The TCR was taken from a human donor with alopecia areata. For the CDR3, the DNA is TGCGCCAGCAGCTTGGTGGCGGGACTAGTAAACACCGGGGAGCTGTTTTTT. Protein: CASSLVAGLVNTGELFF.